The text below deals with one T cell receptor beta chain. This record belongs to a study of control samples from healthy donors and cancer patients. Trimming pared 0 bases from V and 0 bases from J, leaving 12 bases between. From germline, CDR1 is SQVTM and CDR2 ANQGSEA. CDR3 length: 16 amino acids. Sequenced by immunoSEQ multiplex PCR; TCRdb stores in-frame clones only, minus some. The table lists 150,000 or so clones, 90% to 95% of them singletons. The clonotype was recovered from a man aged 18 to 30 in good health. V gene TRBV29-1 combines with J gene TRBJ1-3; D gene uncertain. The sample was blood. CDR3 region: CSVEDLGGSSGNTIYF. In DNA, the CDR3 is TGCAGCGTTGAAGATTTAGGCGGGAGCTCTGGAAACACCATATATTTT.